These 9 T cell receptor beta chains were sequenced from one sample in a study of cytomegalovirus exposure and HLA in healthy donors. The PCR had 60 Vbeta and 13 Jbeta primers. Using immunoSEQ multiplex PCR, the repertoire was profiled, and TCRdb retains in-frame clones only, with some absent. The table lists under 200,000 clones, around 77% of them singletons. Source material: PBMCs. The receptors derive from a man aged 60 to 75 in good health and CMV-seronegative.

The V gene is TRBV6-6, the J gene TRBJ1-4; tentative D call: TRBD1 (5 bases). Germline V gene data show CDR1 as MNHNY and CDR2 as SVGAGI (reference sequence). V lost 0 bases and J lost 5, with 10 bases in between. This CDR3 spans 15 amino acids. For the CDR3, the DNA is TGTGCCAGCAGTTACTCAGGGGAGGGGAATGAAAAACTGTTTTTT. This encodes CASSYSGEGNEKLFF.

The chain employs TRBV6-1 and TRBJ2-2, with no clear D. Deletions cut 10 bases from V and 2 bases from J, with 14 bases between. The CDR3 has 14 residues. Looked up from germline, CDR1 is MNHNS and CDR2 is SASEGT. The CDR3 DNA reads TGTGCCAACTCCGCGGTGCACAACACCGGGGAGCTGTTTTTT. It codes for CANSAVHNTGELFF.

In its sample, this clone was seen a few times. This rearrangement joins TRBV9 to TRBJ2-7; perhaps TRBD1 as D (5 bases). The CDR3 has 15 amino acids. The ends were cut back, 0 bases at V and 6 bases at J, with 16 bases in the middle. CDR1 and CDR2 (germline): SGDLS, YYNGEE. The CDR3 region is CASSVGVRAPCEQYF. CDR3 DNA: TGTGCCAGCAGCGTAGGTGTCAGGGCCCCCTGCGAGCAGTACTTC.

The V call is TRBV5-4, the J call TRBJ2-1; 7 bases fit TRBD2. The trim removed 0 bases at V and 7 bases at J, leaving 10 bases unmatched. The CDR3 sequence is 16 residues long. Germline values: CDR1 SGHNT, CDR2 YYREEE (reference sequence). Written as DNA, the CDR3 is TGTGCCAGCAGCTTGGGACCAGCGGGGCTGGGGAATGAGCAGTTCTTC. It translates to CASSLGPAGLGNEQFF.

This chain joins TRBV2 and TRBJ1-1; D is perhaps TRBD1 (6 bases). Looked up from germline, CDR1 is SNHLY and CDR2 is FYNNEI. Deletions cut 5 bases from V and 5 bases from J, with 15 bases between. This CDR3 region has 14 residues. The CDR3 DNA reads as TGTGCCAGCAGTCCGGACAGACCCCAGACTGAAGCTTTCTTT. Encoded protein: CASSPDRPQTEAFF.

Here the CDR3 DNA reads TGTGCCAGCAGTTTACGCGCTTGGGACAGGGATAACGAGCAGTACTTC. It is translated as CASSLRAWDRDNEQYF. The chain carries TRBV28 and TRBJ2-7; 9 bases align to TRBD1. The CDR3 runs to 16 residues. CDR1 MDHEN and CDR2 SYDVKM come from the germline V gene. With 2 bases clipped from V and 5 bases from J, the junction kept 10 bases outside the gene matches.

The V call is TRBV11-2, the J call TRBJ2-7; 8 nucleotides match TRBD2. The length of the CDR3 is 13 residues. V shed 5 bases, J shed 4 bases, and the junction held 4 bases outside the gene matches. CDR1 and CDR2 from the germline V gene are SGHAT and FQNNGV. The CDR3 loop reads CASSPSGGYEQYF. CDR3 sequence (DNA): TGTGCCAGCAGCCCCTCGGGGGGGTACGAGCAGTACTTC.

The chain combines TRBV2 with TRBJ1-5; no reliable D call. The CDR3 extends over 13 amino acids. Looked up from germline, CDR1 is SNHLY and CDR2 is FYNNEI. V dropped 8 bases and J dropped 4 bases, with 12 bases sitting between them. The CDR3 DNA reads as TGTGCCAGCGGTCCATCGGGGAATCAGCCCCAGCATTTT. It yields the protein CASGPSGNQPQHF.

This chain links TRBV6-4 with TRBJ2-2; possible D gene TRBD2, 5 bases. This CDR3 comprises 15 residues. Germline loops: CDR1 MRHNA, CDR2 SNTAGT. With 0 bases removed from V and 3 bases from J, the gap between germline ends came to 8 bases. The CDR3 DNA reads as TGTGCCAGCAGTGACTCCAGCGGTCACACCGGGGAGCTGTTTTTT. The encoded protein is CASSDSSGHTGELFF.